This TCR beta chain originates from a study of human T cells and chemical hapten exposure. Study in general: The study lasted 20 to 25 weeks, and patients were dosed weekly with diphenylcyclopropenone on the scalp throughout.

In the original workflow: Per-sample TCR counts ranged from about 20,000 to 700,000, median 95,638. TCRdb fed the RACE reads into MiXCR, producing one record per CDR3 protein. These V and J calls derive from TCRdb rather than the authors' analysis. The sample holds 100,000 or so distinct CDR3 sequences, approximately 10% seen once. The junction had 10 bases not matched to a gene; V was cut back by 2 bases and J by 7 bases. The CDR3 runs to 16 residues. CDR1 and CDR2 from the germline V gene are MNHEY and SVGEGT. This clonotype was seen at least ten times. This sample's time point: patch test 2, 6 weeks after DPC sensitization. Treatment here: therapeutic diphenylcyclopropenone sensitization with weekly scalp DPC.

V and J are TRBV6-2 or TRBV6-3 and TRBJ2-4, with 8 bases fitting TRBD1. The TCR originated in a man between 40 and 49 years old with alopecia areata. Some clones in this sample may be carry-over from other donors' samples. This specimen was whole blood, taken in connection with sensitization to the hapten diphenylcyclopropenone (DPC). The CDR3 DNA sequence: TGTGCCAGCAGTTACCAGTCAGGGGGCGATCTGAACATTCAGTACTTC. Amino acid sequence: CASSYQSGGDLNIQYF.